This TCR beta chain came from a study of T cell responses to AZD1222 COVID-19 vaccine (dated by TCRdb to about 2021). Notes on the research overall: Because spike-specific TCR depth and breadth did not differ between the two schedules, AZD1222 recipients who got a second dose at roughly 4 weeks were pooled with those who got a second dose at roughly 12 weeks. A total of more than 230 trial participants underwent TCR sequencing, of whom around 210 had received two doses of AZD1222 and 26 had received two doses of the MenACWY control vaccine. Enrollment into the trials was organized by age into subgroups of 18-55, 56-69 and 70-plus years, and those subgroups contained roughly 150, 30 and 60 TCR-sequenced participants, respectively.

The intended sense of this specimen's time point label: baseline before first vaccination. Samples from vaccinated people were obtained from the UK trials COV001 and COV002, which included a single-blind randomized controlled phase 2/3 trial of AZD1222 (ChAdOx1 nCoV-19) in healthy adults. For TCRbeta chain sequencing, PBMC samples were collected from trial participants at day 0 and at day 28 after the second dose. Broader findings and caveats from the paper: Conclusions about previously exposed vaccinees are limited, since just a handful of AZD1222 recipients were seropositive for SARS-CoV-2 at baseline. In the small 56-69-year group, the increase in depth fell short of significance, most likely because of low power. The whole spike protein was spanned by vaccine-associated CD4 TCRs, and dominant responses were seen in regions 160-218 and 743-854. Because no day 14 peak-response samples were available, the repertoires could be characterized only after the peak T cell response. Spike-specific TCR breadth and depth rose significantly after two AZD1222 doses compared with day 0 and with MenACWY recipients. Nearly half of unique spike-specific TCRs reportedly recognized epitopes outside regions mutated in the B.1.351 and B.1.1.7 variants. Most participants were white British and females outnumbered males, and the authors suggested that clonal diversity may have been underestimated.

The CDR3 regions of human TCRbeta chains were analyzed by immunosequencing. The original pipeline was this. TCRs in the repertoires were compared against a reference library of SARS-CoV-2-specific TCRs that had been generated with the MIRA antigen-specificity platform. Breadth was defined as the fraction of unique TCRs that were SARS-CoV-2-associated, and depth was defined as the fraction of total T cells that were SARS-CoV-2-associated. Using the MIRA data, every spike-specific TCR was mapped to the spike region that the TCR reacted to and assigned to either a CD4 or a CD8 class. Log10-transformed breadth and depth values were compared by one-way ANOVA with Sidak's multiple comparisons tests. Held by TCRdb, this immuneACCESS table contains in-frame sequences only and omits some clones. Under half of the omission traces to an unresolved V gene where checked; the cause of the rest is unknown. V and J calls and clone size are those listed in that table; D and trimming were worked out from the DNA. Within this sample are about 130,000 clones, with around 90% of them counted one time only. The top ten clonotypes cover around 1.6% of the sample.

About this clone itself: The antigen this receptor binds is unknown. Base qualities were left out, and no much larger clone turns up one base away.

From the germline V gene (reference sequence), CDR1 is MNHNY and CDR2 is SVGAGI. Taken from cysteine to phenylalanine, the CDR3 has 15 residues. The retained sequence is limited to the CDR3, 45 bases, with the frame set at the first base. Trimming takes 2 bases off V and 4 bases off J; junction bases not matched to a gene: 7. The source was peripheral blood, collected on day 0 of AZD1222 vaccination. The receptor chain draws on TRBV6-6 and TRBJ1-2; a stretch of 7 junction bases matches TRBD1. The TCR was taken from an adult in good health. The nucleotide sequence reads TGTGCCAGCAGTTACCCGGGTAGGGACAGCTATGGCTACACCTTC. This encodes CASSYPGRDSYGYTF.